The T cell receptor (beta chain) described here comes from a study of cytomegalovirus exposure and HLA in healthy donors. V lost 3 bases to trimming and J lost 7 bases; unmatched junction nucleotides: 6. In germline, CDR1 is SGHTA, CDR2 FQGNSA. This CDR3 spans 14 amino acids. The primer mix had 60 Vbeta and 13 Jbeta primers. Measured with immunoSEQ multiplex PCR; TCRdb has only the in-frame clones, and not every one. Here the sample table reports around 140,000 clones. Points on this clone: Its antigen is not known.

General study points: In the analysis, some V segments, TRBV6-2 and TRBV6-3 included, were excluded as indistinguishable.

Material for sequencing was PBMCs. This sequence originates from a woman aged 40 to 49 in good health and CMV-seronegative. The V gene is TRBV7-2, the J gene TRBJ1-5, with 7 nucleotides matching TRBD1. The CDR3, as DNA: TGTGCCAGCAGCTTCAGACAGGGAGACCAGCCCCAGCATTTT. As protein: CASSFRQGDQPQHF.